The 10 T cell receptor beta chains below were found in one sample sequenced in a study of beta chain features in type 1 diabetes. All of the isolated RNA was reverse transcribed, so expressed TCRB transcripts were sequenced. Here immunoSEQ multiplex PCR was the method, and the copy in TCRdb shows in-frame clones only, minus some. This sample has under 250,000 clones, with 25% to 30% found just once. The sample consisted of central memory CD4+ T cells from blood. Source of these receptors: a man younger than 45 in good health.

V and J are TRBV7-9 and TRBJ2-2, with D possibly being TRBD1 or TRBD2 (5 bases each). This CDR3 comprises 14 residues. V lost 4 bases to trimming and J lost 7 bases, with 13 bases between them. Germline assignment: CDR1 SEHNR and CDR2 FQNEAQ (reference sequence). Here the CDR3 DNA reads TGTGCCAGCAGCTCGGGACCCCAGAACGGGGAGCTGTTTTTT. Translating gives CASSSGPQNGELFF.

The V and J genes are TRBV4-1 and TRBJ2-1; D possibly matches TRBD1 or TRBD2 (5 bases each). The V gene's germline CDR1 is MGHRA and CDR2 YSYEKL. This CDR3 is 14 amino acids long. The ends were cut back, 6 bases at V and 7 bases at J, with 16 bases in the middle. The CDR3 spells CASRQSIRENEQFF. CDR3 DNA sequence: TGCGCCAGCAGACAGTCCATCAGGGAGAATGAGCAGTTCTTC.

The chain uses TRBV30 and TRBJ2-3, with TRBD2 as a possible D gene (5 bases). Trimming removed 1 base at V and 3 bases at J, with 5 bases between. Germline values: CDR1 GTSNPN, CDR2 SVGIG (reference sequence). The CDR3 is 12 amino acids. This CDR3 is CAWSGGTDTQYF. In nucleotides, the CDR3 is TGTGCCTGGAGTGGAGGGACAGATACGCAGTATTTT. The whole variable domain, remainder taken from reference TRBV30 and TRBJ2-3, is SQTIHQWPATLVQPVGSPLSLECTVEGTSNPNLYWYRQAAGRGLQLLFYSVGIGQISSEVPQNLSASRPQDRQFILSSKKLLLSDSGFYLCAWSGGTDTQYFGPGTRLTVL.

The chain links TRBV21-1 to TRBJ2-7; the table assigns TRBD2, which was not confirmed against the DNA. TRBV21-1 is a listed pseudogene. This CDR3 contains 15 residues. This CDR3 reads CASRVRPCSSREQYF. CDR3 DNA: TGTGCCAGCAGAGTGCGGCCGTGTAGTTCCCGCGAGCAGTACTTC.

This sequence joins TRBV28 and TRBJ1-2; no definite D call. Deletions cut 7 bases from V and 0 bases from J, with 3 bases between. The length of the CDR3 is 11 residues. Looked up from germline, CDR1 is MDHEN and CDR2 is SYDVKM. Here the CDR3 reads CASTSNYGYTF. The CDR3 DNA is TGTGCCAGCACCTCTAACTATGGCTACACCTTC.

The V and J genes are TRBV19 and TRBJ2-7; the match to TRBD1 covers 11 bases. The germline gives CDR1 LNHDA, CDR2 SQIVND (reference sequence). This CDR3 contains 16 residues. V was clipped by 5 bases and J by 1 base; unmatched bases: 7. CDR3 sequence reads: CASSAIRDRGSYEQYF. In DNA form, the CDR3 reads TGTGCCAGTAGTGCGATCCGGGACAGGGGGTCCTACGAGCAGTACTTC.

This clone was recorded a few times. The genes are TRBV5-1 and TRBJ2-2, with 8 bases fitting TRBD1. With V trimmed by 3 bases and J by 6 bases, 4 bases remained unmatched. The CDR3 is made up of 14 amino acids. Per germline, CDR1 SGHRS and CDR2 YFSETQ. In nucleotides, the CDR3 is TGCGCCAGCAGCTCAATACAGGGGGCCGGGGAGCTGTTTTTT. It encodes CASSSIQGAGELFF.

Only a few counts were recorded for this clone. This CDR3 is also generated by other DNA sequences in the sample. The CDR3 nucleotides are TGCAGCGTCCTCGGACAGCTGAACACTGAAGCTTTCTTT. This encodes CSVLGQLNTEAFF. V gene TRBV29-1 combines with J gene TRBJ1-1; D is perhaps TRBD1 (6 bases). V shed 6 bases and J shed 0 bases, with 11 bases lying between them. The germline V gene has CDR1 SQVTM and CDR2 ANQGSEA. This CDR3 is 13 amino acids long.

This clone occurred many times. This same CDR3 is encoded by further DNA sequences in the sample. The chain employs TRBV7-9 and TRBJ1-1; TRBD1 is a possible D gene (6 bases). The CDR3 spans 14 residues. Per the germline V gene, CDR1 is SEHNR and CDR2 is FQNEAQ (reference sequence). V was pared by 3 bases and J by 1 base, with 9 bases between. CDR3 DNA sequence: TGTGCCAGCAGCTTCCAGGGGAGGAACACTGAAGCTTTCTTT. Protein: CASSFQGRNTEAFF.

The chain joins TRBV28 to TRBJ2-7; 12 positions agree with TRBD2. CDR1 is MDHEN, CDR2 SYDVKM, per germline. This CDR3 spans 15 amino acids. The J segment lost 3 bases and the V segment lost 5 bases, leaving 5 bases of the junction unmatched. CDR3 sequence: CASSPWTSGIYEQYF. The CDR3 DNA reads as TGTGCCAGCAGTCCCTGGACTAGCGGGATCTACGAGCAGTACTTC.